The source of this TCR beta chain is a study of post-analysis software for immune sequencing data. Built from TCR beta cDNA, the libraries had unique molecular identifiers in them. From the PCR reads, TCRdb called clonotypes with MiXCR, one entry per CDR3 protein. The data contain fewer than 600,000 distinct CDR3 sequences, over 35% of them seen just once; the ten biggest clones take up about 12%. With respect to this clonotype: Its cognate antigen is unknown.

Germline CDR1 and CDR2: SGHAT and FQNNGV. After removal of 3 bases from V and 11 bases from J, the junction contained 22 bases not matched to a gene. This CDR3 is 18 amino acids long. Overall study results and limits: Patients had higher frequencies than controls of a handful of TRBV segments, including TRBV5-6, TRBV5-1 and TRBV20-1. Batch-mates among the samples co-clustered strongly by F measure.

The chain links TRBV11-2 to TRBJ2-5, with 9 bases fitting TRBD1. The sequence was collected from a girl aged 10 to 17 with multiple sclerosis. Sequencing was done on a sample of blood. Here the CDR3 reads CASSLRQGGEEDYNEQYF. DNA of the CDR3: TGTGCCAGCAGCTTGCGACAGGGGGGGGAAGAGGACTACAATGAGCAGTACTTC.